A single sample gave rise to the 28 T cell receptor beta chains below, sequenced in a study of radiotherapy plus CTLA-4 blockade in lung cancer. This table comes from immunoSEQ multiplex PCR, and its TCRdb copy is limited to in-frame clones, with some not included. The sample holds about 85,000 clones; more than 75% are singletons and the top ten take more than 2%. The sequencing here drew on peripheral blood, taken from a patient treated with radiotherapy plus ipilimumab. These receptors were taken from a human donor with non-small cell lung cancer who had a partial response to radiotherapy plus ipilimumab.

This sequence joins TRBV5-5 and TRBJ2-5; D not resolved. CDR3 length: 13 amino acids. The V and J ends lost 2 bases and 3 bases respectively, with 8 bases between them. Germline V gene sequence: CDR1 SGHKS, CDR2 YYEKEE (reference sequence). This CDR3 is CASSFQAEETQYF. In nucleotides, the CDR3 is TGTGCCAGCAGCTTCCAGGCAGAAGAGACCCAGTACTTC.

This chain links TRBV6-5 with TRBJ1-4; 9 bases agree with TRBD1. This CDR3 has 13 residues. V shed 6 bases, J shed 11 bases, and the junction held 7 bases outside the gene matches. Germline CDR1 MNHEY, CDR2 SVGAGI. This chain's CDR3 is CASRTGGGGKLFF. For the CDR3, the DNA is TGTGCCAGCAGAACAGGGGGCGGGGGGAAACTGTTTTTT.

This clone was observed a handful of times. V gene TRBV28 combines with J gene TRBJ2-5; tentatively, D is TRBD2 (6 bases). The length of the CDR3 is 16 residues. Germline V lookup: CDR1 MDHEN, CDR2 SYDVKM. The V end lost 6 bases, the J end lost 11 bases, and 28 bases lay between the germline ends. Here the CDR3 DNA reads TGTGCCAGCAGCACACCCGTTCGGACCCCGGGGGAGGAGCAGTACTTC. As protein: CASSTPVRTPGEEQYF.

CDR3 amino acids: CASSPTGVPGYTF. Written as DNA, the CDR3 is TGTGCCAGCAGTCCCACAGGGGTCCCTGGCTACACCTTC. The chain combines TRBV27 with TRBJ1-2, with 7 nucleotides matching TRBD1. The CDR3 extends over 13 amino acids. V lost 5 bases to trimming and J lost 7 bases; unmatched junction nucleotides: 7. Germline V gene lookup returns CDR1 MNHEY and CDR2 SMNVEV (reference sequence).

V usage is TRBV6-1 and J usage is TRBJ2-7; tentative D call: TRBD1 (5 bases). The CDR3 covers 14 residues. The germline V gene encodes CDR1 MNHNS and CDR2 SASEGT. The V end lost 6 bases, the J end lost 0 bases, and 12 bases lay between the germline ends. CDR3 amino acids: CASSPGNPSYEQYV. The CDR3 bases are TGTGCCAGCAGCCCAGGGAACCCCTCCTACGAGCAGTACGTC.

The V call is TRBV19, the J call TRBJ1-2, with D tentatively TRBD1 (5 bases). Germline V lookup: CDR1 LNHDA, CDR2 SQIVND (reference sequence). Between the trimmed V and J ends, which lost 0 bases and 10 bases, there was a span of 12 bases. This CDR3 has 13 residues. The CDR3 nucleotides read TGTGCCAGTAGTATAGAGCGGACATTTATCTACACCTTC. Encoded protein: CASSIERTFIYTF.

The rearrangement links TRBV10-2 to TRBJ2-7; 8 bases map to TRBD1. The V gene end was trimmed by 6 bases and the J gene end by 3 bases; junction bases not matched to a gene: 4. This CDR3 contains 13 residues. CDR1 and CDR2 from the germline V gene are WSHSY and SAAADI. CDR3 coding DNA: TGCGCCAGCAGGCGGGACAGGAACTACGAGCAGTACTTC. Its translation: CASRRDRNYEQYF.

The chain carries TRBV19 and TRBJ1-1; D is unclear. Germline loops: CDR1 LNHDA, CDR2 SQIVND (reference sequence). V was trimmed by 4 bases and J by 10 bases, leaving 22 bases between them. The CDR3 loop spans 15 amino acids. CDR3 DNA sequence: TGTGCCAGTAGTAAAGGTGGGGTCTCTAAAGGAGGAGCTTTCTTT. Translating gives CASSKGGVSKGGAFF.

The chain couples TRBV18 to TRBJ1-6; TRBD1 aligns across 7 bases. Trimming removed 4 bases from V and 0 bases from J; junction bases left unmatched: 0. This CDR3 is built from 15 residues. Germline CDR1 and CDR2: KGHSH and LQKENI. CDR3 loop: CASSRDSSYNSPLHF. The CDR3 nucleotides are TGTGCCAGCTCACGGGACAGCTCCTATAATTCACCCCTCCACTTT. Using reference TRBV18 and TRBJ1-6 for the parts outside the CDR3, the full variable domain is NAGVMQNPRHLVRRRGQEARLRCSPMKGHSHVYWYRQLPEEGLKFMVYLQKENIIDESGMPKERFSAEFPKEGPSILRIQQVVRGDSAAYFCASSRDSSYNSPLHFGNGTRLTVT.

The genes are TRBV7-9 and TRBJ2-7, with 7 bases fitting TRBD1. V lost 6 bases and J lost 4; bases outside the gene matches: 12. Germline V lookup: CDR1 SEHNR, CDR2 FQNEAQ (reference sequence). The CDR3 is 15 residues long. The CDR3 DNA sequence: TGTGCCAGCAGACGCACAGGGGCGCAATATTACGAGCAGTACTTC. This codes for CASRRTGAQYYEQYF.

The V and J genes are TRBV7-8 and TRBJ2-2; TRBD2 aligns across 13 bases. Looked up from germline, CDR1 is SGHVS and CDR2 is FQNEAQ. CDR3 length: 18 residues. V lost 2 bases, J lost 0 bases, and 3 bases stayed unmatched. The CDR3: CASSLFTSGRANTGELFF. The CDR3, as DNA: TGTGCCAGCAGCTTATTTACTAGCGGGAGGGCGAACACCGGGGAGCTGTTTTTT.

The chain combines TRBV9 with TRBJ2-7; 10 bases agree with TRBD2. The CDR3 is 17 amino acids. The V gene end was trimmed by 3 bases and the J gene end by 2 bases; junction bases not matched to a gene: 11. Germline assignment: CDR1 SGDLS and CDR2 YYNGEE. This chain's CDR3 is CASSDPQREGPTYEQYV. CDR3 nucleotides: TGTGCCAGCAGCGATCCCCAGCGGGAGGGCCCCACCTACGAGCAGTACGTC.

This clone was counted a single time. J is TRBJ2-1 and V is TRBV5-1; 8 bases are shared with TRBD2. V dropped 0 bases and J dropped 0; count of bases not matched to a gene: 5. The V gene's germline CDR1 is SGHRS and CDR2 YFSETQ. This CDR3 spans 17 amino acids. CDR3 residues: CASSLVPGGSSYNEQFF. The CDR3, as DNA: TGCGCCAGCAGCTTGGTGCCGGGAGGGAGCTCCTACAATGAGCAGTTCTTC.

The V and J genes are TRBV28 and TRBJ2-1, with 13 bases identical to TRBD2. The CDR3 is 17 amino acids. Germline V gene data show CDR1 as MDHEN and CDR2 as SYDVKM. V shed 6 bases and J 4 bases; nucleotides not matched to a gene: 9. CDR3 amino acids: CASSSGTSGIGYNEQFF. For the CDR3, the DNA is TGTGCCAGCAGCTCCGGGACTAGCGGGATTGGGTACAATGAGCAGTTCTTC. The full variable domain, with the rest looked up from reference TRBV28 and TRBJ2-1, is DVKVTQSSRYLVKRTGEKVFLECVQDMDHENMFWYRQDPGLGLRLIYFSYDVKMKEKGDIPEGYSVSREKKERFSLILESASTNQTSMYLCASSSGTSGIGYNEQFFGPGTRLTVL.

V usage is TRBV18 and J usage is TRBJ1-6; 8 bases fit TRBD1. Germline CDR1 is KGHSH and CDR2 is LQKENI. The length of the CDR3 is 18 residues. V was pared by 6 bases and J by 5 bases, with 15 bases of the junction left unmatched. As DNA, the CDR3 is TGTGCCAGCTCCCCAATTACGGCCAGACAGGGGAATAATTCACCCCTCCACTTT. Encoded protein: CASSPITARQGNNSPLHF. Full variable domain (missing parts from reference TRBV18 and TRBJ1-6): NAGVMQNPRHLVRRRGQEARLRCSPMKGHSHVYWYRQLPEEGLKFMVYLQKENIIDESGMPKERFSAEFPKEGPSILRIQQVVRGDSAAYFCASSPITARQGNNSPLHFGNGTRLTVT.

The chain links TRBV7-9 to TRBJ2-1; 9 bases are a match to TRBD2. This CDR3 is 15 amino acids long. CDR1 is SEHNR and CDR2 is FQNEAQ in the germline V gene (reference sequence). V lost 5 bases to trimming and J lost 7 bases; unmatched junction nucleotides: 9. CDR3 sequence: CASSRTSALQNEQFF. For the CDR3, the DNA is TGTGCCAGCAGCCGGACTAGCGCCCTCCAAAATGAGCAGTTCTTC.

The rearrangement uses TRBV27 and TRBJ1-6; the D gene is possibly TRBD1 (6 bases). Germline CDR1 and CDR2: MNHEY and SMNVEV (reference sequence). Trimming shortened V by 5 bases and J by 0 bases, and 17 bases separated the two germline ends. CDR3 size: 18 residues. CDR3 residues: CASSPQSDRSSYNSPLHF. DNA for the CDR3: TGTGCCAGCAGTCCCCAATCCGACAGGAGCTCCTATAATTCACCCCTCCACTTT.

The chain employs TRBV27 and TRBJ2-1; 8 nucleotides agree with TRBD1. The V gene's germline CDR1 is MNHEY and CDR2 SMNVEV (reference sequence). Trimming removed 1 base from V and 9 bases from J; junction bases left unmatched: 8. CDR3 length equals 15 residues. The CDR3 here is CASSLLGRGQSEQFF. The DNA for the CDR3 is TGTGCCAGCAGTTTATTGGGCAGGGGGCAGAGTGAGCAGTTCTTC.

V and J are TRBV5-4 and TRBJ2-3; no reliable D call. Trimming stripped 0 bases from V and 2 bases from J, with 7 bases between. This CDR3 has 14 amino acids. Germline-derived CDR1 and CDR2 are SGHNT and YYREEE (reference sequence). DNA of the CDR3: TGTGCCAGCAGCTTGGTGGCAGACACAGATACGCAGTATTTT. Translating it yields CASSLVADTDTQYF.

The rearrangement joins TRBV4-1 to TRBJ2-2; TRBD1 aligns across 9 bases. The CDR3 sequence is 16 residues long. Germline CDR1 is MGHRA and CDR2 is YSYEKL. The V segment lost 1 base and the J segment 5 bases; nucleotides outside the gene matches: 5. The CDR3 loop is CASSQGLTGGTGELFF. CDR3 DNA sequence: TGCGCCAGCAGCCAAGGTCTGACAGGGGGTACCGGGGAGCTGTTTTTT.

V is TRBV5-6 and J is TRBJ1-5; 8 nucleotides line up with TRBD1. This CDR3 has 16 amino acids. V lost 3 bases and J lost 0; bases outside the gene matches: 5. The germline V gene has CDR1 SGHDT and CDR2 YYEEEE. This CDR3 reads CASSYRTGTSNQPQHF. DNA for the CDR3: TGTGCCAGCAGCTACCGGACAGGGACTAGCAATCAGCCCCAGCATTTT. Combining the CDR3 with reference TRBV5-6 and TRBJ1-5 gives the whole variable domain DAGVTQSPTHLIKTRGQQVTLRCSPKSGHDTVSWYQQALGQGPQFIFQYYEEEERQRGNFPDRFSGHQFPNYSSELNVNALLLGDSALYLCASSYRTGTSNQPQHFGDGTRLSIL.

The V call is TRBV5-6, the J call TRBJ2-7, with 7 nucleotides matching TRBD2. The CDR3 loop spans 13 amino acids. From germline, CDR1 is SGHDT and CDR2 YYEEEE. V was pared by 4 bases and J by 2 bases, with 3 bases of the junction left unmatched. The CDR3 is CASSGGVTYEQYV. CDR3 nucleotide sequence: TGTGCCAGCAGCGGGGGGGTTACCTACGAGCAGTACGTC.

The chain joins TRBV19 to TRBJ2-6; D perhaps matches TRBD1 (6 bases). Germline loops: CDR1 LNHDA, CDR2 SQIVND (reference sequence). The CDR3 is 15 amino acids. Trimming shortened V by 8 bases and J by 3 bases, and 14 bases separated the two germline ends. DNA for the CDR3: TGTGCCAGTGGCTACAGGGTGGGTGGGGCCAACGTCCTGACTTTC. It codes for CASGYRVGGANVLTF.

The gene calls are TRBV19 and TRBJ2-3, with TRBD1 identical over 7 bases. The CDR3 is made up of 14 amino acids. Germline CDR1 reads LNHDA; CDR2 reads SQIVND (reference sequence). J was trimmed by 0 bases and V by 10 bases; bases with no gene match: 7. In DNA, the CDR3 is TGTGCCACGAAGGAACAGGGGAGCACAGATACGCAGTATTTT. The encoded protein is CATKEQGSTDTQYF.

V gene TRBV28 combines with J gene TRBJ1-2, with 10 bases that match TRBD1. Per the germline V gene, CDR1 is MDHEN and CDR2 is SYDVKM. The CDR3 extends over 14 amino acids. V shed 4 bases, J shed 4 bases, and the junction held 3 bases outside the gene matches. The CDR3 sequence: CASSSGTGVYGYTF. The CDR3 DNA reads TGTGCCAGCAGTTCCGGGACAGGGGTCTATGGCTACACCTTC.

This sequence joins TRBV5-1 and TRBJ2-5; TRBD2 agrees at 9 bases. This CDR3 contains 16 residues. Germline loops: CDR1 SGHRS, CDR2 YFSETQ. J gave up 1 base and V 0 bases, and 4 bases lay outside the gene matches. The CDR3 sequence is CASSLAASGTQETQYF. The CDR3 DNA is TGCGCCAGCAGCTTGGCGGCTAGCGGGACCCAAGAGACCCAGTACTTC.

The chain links TRBV5-1 to TRBJ2-5, with 9 bases that match TRBD2. The J call is doubtful: the DNA matches TRBJ2-7 better. Germline V gene sequence: CDR1 SGHRS, CDR2 YFSETQ. The CDR3 runs 15 residues. The CDR3 spells CASSLELAGFGEQYF. CDR3 nucleotides: TGCGCCAGCAGCTTGGAACTAGCGGGTTTTGGCGAGCAGTACTTC.

V usage is TRBV12-5 and J usage is TRBJ1-2; a possible D gene is TRBD1 (6 bases). V was shortened by 1 base and J by 5 bases, with 11 bases between the two germline ends. The CDR3 has 14 amino acids. Germline V gene sequence: CDR1 LGHNT, CDR2 FRNRAP. The CDR3 DNA sequence: TGTGCTAGTGGTTTGGAGGACAGCTATTATGGCTACACCTTC. Encoded protein: CASGLEDSYYGYTF.